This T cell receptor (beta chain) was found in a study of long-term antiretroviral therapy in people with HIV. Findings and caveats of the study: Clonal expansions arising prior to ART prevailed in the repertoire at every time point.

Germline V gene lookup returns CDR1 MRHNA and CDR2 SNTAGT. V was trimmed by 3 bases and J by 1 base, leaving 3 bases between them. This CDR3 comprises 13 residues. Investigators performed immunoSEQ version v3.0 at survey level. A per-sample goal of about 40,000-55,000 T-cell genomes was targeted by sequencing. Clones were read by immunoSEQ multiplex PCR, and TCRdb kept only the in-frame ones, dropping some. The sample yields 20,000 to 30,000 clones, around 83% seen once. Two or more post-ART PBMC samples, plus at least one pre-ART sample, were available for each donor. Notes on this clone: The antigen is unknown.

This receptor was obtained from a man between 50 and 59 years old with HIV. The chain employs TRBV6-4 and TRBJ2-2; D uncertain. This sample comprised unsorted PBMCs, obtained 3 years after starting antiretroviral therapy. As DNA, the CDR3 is TGTGCCAGCAGTGATAGGAACACCGGGGAGCTGTTTTTT. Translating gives CASSDRNTGELFF.